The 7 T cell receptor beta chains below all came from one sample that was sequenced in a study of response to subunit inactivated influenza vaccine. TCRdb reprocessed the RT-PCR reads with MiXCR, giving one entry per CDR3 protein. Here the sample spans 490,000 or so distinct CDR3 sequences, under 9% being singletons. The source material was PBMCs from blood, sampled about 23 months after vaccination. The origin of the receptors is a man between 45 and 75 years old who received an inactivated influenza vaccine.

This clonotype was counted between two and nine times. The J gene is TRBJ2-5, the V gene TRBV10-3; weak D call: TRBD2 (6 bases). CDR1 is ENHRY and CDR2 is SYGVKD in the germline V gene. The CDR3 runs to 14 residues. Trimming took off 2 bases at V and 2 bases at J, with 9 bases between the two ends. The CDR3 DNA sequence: TGTGCCATCAGTGAGGGGAGCGGGCAAGAGACCCAGTACTTC. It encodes CAISEGSGQETQYF.

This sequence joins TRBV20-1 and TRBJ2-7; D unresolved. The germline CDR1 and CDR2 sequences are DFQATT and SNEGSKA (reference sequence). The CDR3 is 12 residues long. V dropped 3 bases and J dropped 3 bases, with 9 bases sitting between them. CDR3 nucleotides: TGCAGTGCTAGGTCCCCGGTCTACGAGCAGTACTTC. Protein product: CSARSPVYEQYF.

The CDR3 DNA sequence: TGTGCCAGCAGCCCCGACAATGGCCCCTACGAGCAGTACTTC. It codes for CASSPDNGPYEQYF. The chain couples TRBV7-2 to TRBJ2-7, with D unresolved. The CDR3 consists of 14 residues. Deletions cut 5 bases from V and 2 bases from J, with 13 bases between. Per the germline V gene, CDR1 is SGHTA and CDR2 is FQGNSA.

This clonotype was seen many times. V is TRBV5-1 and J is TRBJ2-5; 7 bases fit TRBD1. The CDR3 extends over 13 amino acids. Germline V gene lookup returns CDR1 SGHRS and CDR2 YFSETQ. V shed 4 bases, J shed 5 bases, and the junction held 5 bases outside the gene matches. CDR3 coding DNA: TGCGCCAGCAGCGTAGACAGGGTTGAGACCCAGTACTTC. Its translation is CASSVDRVETQYF. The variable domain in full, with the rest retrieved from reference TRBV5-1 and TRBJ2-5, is KAGVTQTPRYLIKTRGQQVTLSCSPISGHRSVSWYQQTPGQGLQFLFEYFSETQRNKGNFPGRFSGRQFSNSRSEMNVSTLELGDSALYLCASSVDRVETQYFGPGTRLLVL.

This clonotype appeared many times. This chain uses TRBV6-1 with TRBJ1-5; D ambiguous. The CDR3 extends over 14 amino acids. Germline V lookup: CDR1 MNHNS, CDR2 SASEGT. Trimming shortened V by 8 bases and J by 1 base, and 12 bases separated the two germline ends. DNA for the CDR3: TGTGCCAGCGGGCTCGGCGGGAGCAATCAGCCCCAGCATTTT. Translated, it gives CASGLGGSNQPQHF.

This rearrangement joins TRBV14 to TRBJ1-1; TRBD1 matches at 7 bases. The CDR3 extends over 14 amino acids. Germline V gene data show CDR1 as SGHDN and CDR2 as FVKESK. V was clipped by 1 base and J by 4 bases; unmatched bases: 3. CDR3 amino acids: CASSQGGGVTEAFF. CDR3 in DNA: TGTGCCAGCAGCCAAGGAGGGGGCGTCACTGAAGCTTTCTTT.

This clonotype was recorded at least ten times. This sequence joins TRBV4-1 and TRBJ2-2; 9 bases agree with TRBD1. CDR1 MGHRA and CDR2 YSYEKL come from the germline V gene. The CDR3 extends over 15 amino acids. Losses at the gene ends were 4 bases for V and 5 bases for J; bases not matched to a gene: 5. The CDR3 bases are TGCGCCAGCAGCCTACGGGACAGGGCGACCGGGGAGCTGTTTTTT. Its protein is CASSLRDRATGELFF.